This T cell receptor (beta chain) was captured by sequencing in a study of T cell clonality in common variable immunodeficiency. Study conclusions and caveats: Links between repertoire features and CVID complications were heterogeneity-limited. In common variable immunodeficiency, TCR beta chains reportedly carried fewer deletions and N-nucleotide insertions.

Sequenced by immunoSEQ multiplex PCR; TCRdb stores in-frame clones only, minus some. The repertoire shows tens of thousands of clones, none seen only once; the top ten take 3.5% to 4.5%. Both groups were predominantly of Caucasian heritage. With regard to this clone: The target antigen is unknown. One junction end does not reproduce the germline sequence, and a read error may be involved. The read comes to an end 3 residues before the CDR3 does, leaving the germline J gene to fill in the end. Other DNA sequences within the sample encode an identical CDR3.

Germline V CDR1 and CDR2: SGHVS, FNYEAQ. This CDR3 contains 16 residues. This chain links TRBV7-6 with TRBJ2-2; 11 bases fit TRBD2. Sequenced material: peripheral blood mononuclear cells. This clonotype originated in a human donor with common variable immunodeficiency. The CDR3 DNA, read in part, is TGTGCTAGCAGCTTAACTAGCGGGAGCGACACCGGGGAG. Translated: CASSLTSGSDTGE. The CDR3, in full, reads CASSLTSGSDTGELFF.